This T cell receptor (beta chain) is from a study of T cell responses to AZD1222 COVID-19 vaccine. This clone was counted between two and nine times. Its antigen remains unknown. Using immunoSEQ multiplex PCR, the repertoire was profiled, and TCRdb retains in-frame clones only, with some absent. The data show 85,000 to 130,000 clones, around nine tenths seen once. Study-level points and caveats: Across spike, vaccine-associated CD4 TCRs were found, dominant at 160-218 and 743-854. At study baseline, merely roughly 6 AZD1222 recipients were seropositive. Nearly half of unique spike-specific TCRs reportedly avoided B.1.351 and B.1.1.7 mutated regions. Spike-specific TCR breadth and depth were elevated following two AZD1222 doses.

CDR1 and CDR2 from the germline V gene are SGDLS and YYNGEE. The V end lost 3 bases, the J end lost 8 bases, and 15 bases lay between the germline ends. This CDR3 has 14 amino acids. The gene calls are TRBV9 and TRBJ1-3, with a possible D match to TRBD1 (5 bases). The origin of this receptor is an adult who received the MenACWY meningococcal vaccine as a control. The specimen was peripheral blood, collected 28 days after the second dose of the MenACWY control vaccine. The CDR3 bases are TGTGCCAGCAGCGCAGCTTGGGGGGGTGACACCATATATTTT. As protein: CASSAAWGGDTIYF. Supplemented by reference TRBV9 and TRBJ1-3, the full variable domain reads DSGVTQTPKHLITATGQRVTLRCSPRSGDLSVYWYQQSLDQGLQFLIQYYNGEERAKGNILERFSAQQFPDLHSELNLSSLELGDSALYFCASSAAWGGDTIYFGEGSWLTVV.